Listed below are T cell receptor beta chains from one sample, sequenced in a study of monozygotic twins with inflammatory bowel disease. TCRdb reprocessed the 5' RACE reads, keeping one entry per CDR3 protein, no DNA. The sample table sets out 330,000 or so distinct CDR3 sequences. The material sequenced was blood. These receptors were collected from a human donor with ulcerative colitis or Crohn's disease, or a healthy co-twin of an affected twin (not recorded which). The CDR3 runs from the conserved cysteine through the conserved F or W.

j_gene | v_gene | CDR3aa
TRBJ2-5 | TRBV4-1 | CASSQGLRQGVETQYF
TRBJ2-7 | TRBV6-1 | CASSERISTYEQYF
TRBJ2-3 | TRBV3-1 | CASSQDSTQYF
TRBJ1-5 | TRBV28 | CASTGRPSNQPQHF
TRBJ2-5 | TRBV6-6 | CASSTRTGEETQYF
TRBJ2-7 | TRBV15 | CATSSGGTAVYEQYF
TRBJ1-4 | TRBV7-9 | CASSSEDEKLFF
TRBJ2-5 | TRBV20-1 | CSAILRRGLQQETQYF
TRBJ2-1 | TRBV29-1 | CSADLAGAFNEQFF
TRBJ2-1 | TRBV5-1 | CASSPWGTSQFF
TRBJ2-2 | TRBV19 | CASSIYGKIAGGTNGELFF
TRBJ2-3 | TRBV5-1 | CASSPFVGGVTDTQYF
TRBJ1-2 | TRBV29-1 | CSVAKPRRAGFYGYTF
TRBJ1-1 | TRBV19 | CASRLTAAPTEAFF
TRBJ2-1 | TRBV6-1 | CASSPGTGGSNEQFF
TRBJ2-7 | TRBV5-1 | CASSLQGARNEQYF
TRBJ2-2 | TRBV6-5 | CASRVTSGSWTGELFF
TRBJ2-5 | TRBV5-1 | CASSLEGGTQETQYF
TRBJ2-5 | TRBV7-7 | CASSSQTGLETQYF
TRBJ2-5 | TRBV5-1 | CASSFSGAIRETQYF
TRBJ2-3 | TRBV5-1 | CASSRDVSTDTQYF
TRBJ2-5 | TRBV7-9 | CASSGRQWETQYF
TRBJ2-5 | TRBV9 | CASSQGGPLWTQYF
TRBJ1-6 | TRBV29-1 | CSDLFGTGNNSPLHF
TRBJ2-7 | TRBV4-1 | CASSQADLFTSYEQYF
TRBJ2-7 | TRBV10-3 | CAISESGERLYEQYF
TRBJ2-1 | TRBV6-2/TRBV6-3 | CASSPEAYNEQFF
TRBJ2-7 | TRBV5-1 | CASSLDAGISPEQYF
TRBJ2-7 | TRBV14 | CASSRTSSEQYF
TRBJ2-3 | TRBV7-2 | CASSHQTDTQYF
TRBJ2-1 | TRBV23-1 | CASTRWDRAKDEQFF
TRBJ2-7 | TRBV6-1 | CASSSRTSLVEQYF
TRBJ2-3 | TRBV29-1 | CSVGRTSGGEGDTQYF
TRBJ2-3 | TRBV9 | CASNRLVTDTQYF
TRBJ2-5 | TRBV10-1 | CASSEGGGGTQYF
TRBJ1-5 | TRBV12-3/TRBV12-4 | CASSEGAAGVYQPQHF
TRBJ2-2 | TRBV5-1 | CASITGTENTGELFF
TRBJ2-4 | TRBV3-1 | CASSPSVDIQYF
TRBJ2-2 | TRBV7-7 | CASGSTGTGELFF
TRBJ2-3 | TRBV29-1 | CSVEDRVGGFSTDTQYF
TRBJ1-2 | TRBV18 | CASSTLGGNYGYTF
TRBJ2-2 | TRBV20-1 | CSARDLRNSGELFF
TRBJ1-2 | TRBV15 | CATSRGTAGYGYTF
TRBJ1-1 | TRBV12-3/TRBV12-4 | CASRAGQGGLNTEAFF
TRBJ1-3 | TRBV7-9 | CASTGFSGNTIYF
TRBJ2-1 | TRBV20-1 | CSASGIGDNEQFF